The rows below give T cell receptor beta chains drawn from one sample of a study of memory CD4+ T cells and cytomegalovirus serostatus. The table came from immunoSEQ multiplex PCR; TCRdb's copy has only in-frame clones and leaves some out. In the table there are 45,000 to 55,000 clones, approximately 78% of which are singletons. Sequences were obtained from memory CD4+ T cells from blood. These receptors originate from an adult in good health and CMV-seronegative. The CDR3 runs from the conserved cysteine through the conserved F or W. The order of the fields is CDR3 DNA, CDR3 protein, clone size, CDR3 length, D gene, V gene, J gene. The D gene is left open where the match is weak. Expanded clones get a size class; other rows say once, few or many, or leave the size out.

CDR3nt: TGCAGCGTTGCTACAGGTAGCACAGATACGCAGTATTTT
CDR3aa: CSVATGSTDTQYF
abundance: once
len: 13
d_gene: .
v_gene: TRBV29-1
j_gene: TRBJ2-3

CDR3nt: TGTGCCAGCAGCTGGGAACAGGGGAATGAGCAGTTCTTC
CDR3aa: CASSWEQGNEQFF
abundance: .
len: 13
d_gene: TRBD1
v_gene: TRBV5-6
j_gene: TRBJ2-1

CDR3nt: TGTGCCAGCAGTACAGATACGCAGTATTTT
CDR3aa: CASSTDTQYF
abundance: .
len: 10
d_gene: .
v_gene: TRBV28
j_gene: TRBJ2-3

CDR3nt: TGTGCCAGCAGCGCCTCGACAGGGGCCCAGTACTTC
CDR3aa: CASSASTGAQYF
abundance: .
len: 12
d_gene: TRBD1
v_gene: TRBV5-4
j_gene: TRBJ2-5

CDR3nt: TGTGCCAGCAGCACGATTGGGGGGTACGAGCAGTACTTC
CDR3aa: CASSTIGGYEQYF
abundance: .
len: 13
d_gene: .
v_gene: TRBV5-5
j_gene: TRBJ2-7

CDR3nt: TGTGCCACCTCAATGGACAGCTATACGCAGTATTTT
CDR3aa: CATSMDSYTQYF
abundance: .
len: 12
d_gene: .
v_gene: TRBV15
j_gene: TRBJ2-3

CDR3nt: TGTGCCAGCAGTTCCCCTCCGAGGCCGGGAGAGCAGTACTTC
CDR3aa: CASSSPPRPGEQYF
abundance: .
len: 14
d_gene: .
v_gene: TRBV28
j_gene: TRBJ2-7

CDR3nt: TGTGCCAGCAGCCACGATTACGGCACAGATACGCAGTATTTT
CDR3aa: CASSHDYGTDTQYF
abundance: .
len: 14
d_gene: .
v_gene: TRBV7-9
j_gene: TRBJ2-3

CDR3nt: TGTGCCAGCAGTGAGGTCGGGGGCTACGAGCAGTACTTC
CDR3aa: CASSEVGGYEQYF
abundance: .
len: 13
d_gene: .
v_gene: TRBV2
j_gene: TRBJ2-7

CDR3nt: TGTGCCAGCAACGTCCGAGGGGGCACCGGGGAGCTGTTTTTT
CDR3aa: CASNVRGGTGELFF
abundance: .
len: 14
d_gene: .
v_gene: TRBV2
j_gene: TRBJ2-2

CDR3nt: TGTGCCATCAGTGAGCCAGGGGCTGCAAACACCATATATTTT
CDR3aa: CAISEPGAANTIYF
abundance: .
len: 14
d_gene: .
v_gene: TRBV10-3
j_gene: TRBJ1-3

CDR3nt: TGCGCCAGCAGCTTGGGCTCCCCGGGCTCCGGAGAGACCCAGTACTTC
CDR3aa: CASSLGSPGSGETQYF
abundance: once
len: 16
d_gene: .
v_gene: TRBV5-1
j_gene: TRBJ2-5

CDR3nt: TGTGCCAGCAGCTTAGGCCCCCTGGATGAGCAGTTCTTC
CDR3aa: CASSLGPLDEQFF
abundance: .
len: 13
d_gene: .
v_gene: TRBV7-3
j_gene: TRBJ2-1

CDR3nt: TGCAGCGTTGAAGGGACTGCGGGCGAGCAGTACTTC
CDR3aa: CSVEGTAGEQYF
abundance: .
len: 12
d_gene: .
v_gene: TRBV29-1
j_gene: TRBJ2-7

CDR3nt: TGTGCCACCAGCAGAGGGTCCGGTGACAAAAACATTCAGTACTTC
CDR3aa: CATSRGSGDKNIQYF
abundance: .
len: 15
d_gene: .
v_gene: TRBV15
j_gene: TRBJ2-4

CDR3nt: TGTGCCAGCAGCGTAACTCCTCCCGGGACAGGGAACACTGAAGCTTTCTTT
CDR3aa: CASSVTPPGTGNTEAFF
abundance: .
len: 17
d_gene: TRBD1
v_gene: TRBV9
j_gene: TRBJ1-1

CDR3nt: TGCGCCAGCAGCCACGACAGGGAAAACATTCAGTACTTC
CDR3aa: CASSHDRENIQYF
abundance: .
len: 13
d_gene: TRBD1
v_gene: TRBV10-1
j_gene: TRBJ2-4

CDR3nt: TGTGCCAGCAGTTTACCGGGACAGGGAAGGACCCAGTACTTC
CDR3aa: CASSLPGQGRTQYF
abundance: .
len: 14
d_gene: TRBD1
v_gene: TRBV28
j_gene: TRBJ2-5

CDR3nt: TGTGCCAGCAGCTCCCAAGGGGGACCCTATGGCTACACCTTC
CDR3aa: CASSSQGGPYGYTF
abundance: .
len: 14
d_gene: .
v_gene: TRBV7-9
j_gene: TRBJ1-2

CDR3nt: TGTGCCAGCAGTTTCGCCCTAGCGGGCATCTACGAGCAGTACTTC
CDR3aa: CASSFALAGIYEQYF
abundance: .
len: 15
d_gene: TRBD2
v_gene: TRBV28
j_gene: TRBJ2-7

CDR3nt: TGTGCCAGCATCCACACGACAGGGGGAAACACTGAAGCTTTCTTT
CDR3aa: CASIHTTGGNTEAFF
abundance: .
len: 15
d_gene: TRBD1
v_gene: TRBV6-1
j_gene: TRBJ1-1

CDR3nt: TGTGCCAGTTCCGCACCTCTAGGGGCGGGTGAGCAGTTCTTC
CDR3aa: CASSAPLGAGEQFF
abundance: .
len: 14
d_gene: .
v_gene: TRBV2
j_gene: TRBJ2-1

CDR3nt: TGTGCCAGCAGCTTAAACCACCAGGGCACAGATACGCAGTATTTT
CDR3aa: CASSLNHQGTDTQYF
abundance: many
len: 15
d_gene: .
v_gene: TRBV7-8
j_gene: TRBJ2-3